The clone carrying this T cell receptor (beta chain) has only a few counts. Its cognate antigen is unknown. The data derive from a study of cytomegalovirus exposure and HLA in healthy donors. Study outcomes and limitations: The study recorded 150 to 200 TCR beta chains that were cytomegalovirus-associated.

Germline V gene lookup returns CDR1 LGHNT and CDR2 FRNRAP. The CDR3 runs to 14 residues. Trimming removed 0 bases at V and 5 bases at J, with 10 bases between. The PCR employed 60 Vbeta primers together with 13 Jbeta primers. This table comes from immunoSEQ multiplex PCR, and its TCRdb copy is limited to in-frame clones, with some not included. The sample lists under 150,000 clones, about 76% occurring once. This receptor was taken from a man between 18 and 29 years old in good health and CMV-seronegative. The rearrangement uses TRBV12-5 and TRBJ1-2, with a weak D call TRBD1 (5 bases). The sequencing input was PBMCs. This CDR3 reads CASGLVGLDYGYTF. The CDR3 DNA reads TGTGCTAGTGGTTTGGTGGGACTGGATTATGGCTACACCTTC.